These T cell receptor beta chains were read from a single sample in a study of cytomegalovirus exposure and HLA in healthy donors. Repertoires were generated with immunoSEQ multiplex PCR, while TCRdb's copy carries only in-frame clones and drops some. The data show about 130,000 clones, with around 80% seen just once and 5.3% held by the top ten. The sequencing input was PBMCs. These receptors were collected from a man aged 25 to 40 in good health and CMV-seronegative. Each CDR3 is given with its conserved first and last residue. D genes are given only for firm matches. Not all rows give a size; the values are once, few, many and, for expanded clones, a class.

.,TRBJ2-7,TRBV28,.,CASSLPGVYEQYF,TGTGCCAGCAGTTTACCAGGGGTGTACGAGCAGTACTTC
.,TRBJ2-1,TRBV7-8,TRBD2,CASSLAARLADNEQFF,TGTGCCAGCAGCTTAGCGGCCCGACTAGCGGACAATGAGCAGTTCTTC
few,TRBJ2-1,TRBV6-5,TRBD2,CASSRSSGGSPFF,TGTGCCAGCAGCCGCTCTAGCGGGGGTTCCCCGTTCTTC
.,TRBJ1-3,TRBV7-8,.,CASSWTAGNTIYF,TGTGCCAGCAGCTGGACAGCTGGAAACACCATATATTTT
.,TRBJ2-5,TRBV7-9,TRBD1,CASSHGTEETQYF,TGTGCCAGCAGCCACGGGACAGAAGAGACCCAGTACTTC
.,TRBJ2-3,TRBV29-1,.,CSVGLTDTQYF,TGCAGCGTTGGGCTCACAGATACGCAGTATTTT
.,TRBJ1-4,TRBV18,TRBD1,CASSKRQGEGEKLFF,TGTGCCAGCTCAAAGAGACAGGGGGAAGGCGAAAAACTGTTTTTT
few,TRBJ2-4,TRBV5-4,TRBD2,CASSVGLGNIQYF,TGTGCCAGCAGCGTCGGACTAGGGAACATTCAGTACTTC
.,TRBJ1-2,TRBV27,.,CASSLNGGYGYTF,TGTGCCAGCAGTTTAAACGGAGGGTATGGCTACACCTTC
.,TRBJ1-5,TRBV30,TRBD1,CAWSRTGWNQPQHF,TGTGCCTGGAGCCGGACAGGGTGGAATCAGCCCCAGCATTTT
once,TRBJ2-5,TRBV7-3,TRBD2,CASSTGLAGGPETQYF,TGTGCCAGCAGCACGGGACTAGCGGGAGGGCCAGAGACCCAGTACTTC
.,TRBJ1-1,TRBV2,TRBD1,CAREQGSDTEAFF,TGTGCCAGAGAACAGGGGAGTGACACTGAAGCTTTCTTT
.,TRBJ2-7,TRBV29-1,TRBD2,CSVWWTSGVLYEQYF,TGCAGCGTTTGGTGGACTAGCGGGGTACTCTACGAGCAGTACTTC
.,TRBJ1-2,TRBV5-6,.,CASSLDRVGYPF,TGTGCCAGCAGCTTGGACAGGGTTGGCTACCCCTTC
once,TRBJ1-1,TRBV4-3,.,CASSQAWRNTEAFF,TGCGCCAGCAGCCAAGCGTGGAGGAACACTGAAGCTTTCTTT
.,TRBJ1-2,TRBV10-3,.,CAISDAGSNYGYTF,TGTGCCATCAGTGATGCAGGTTCTAACTATGGCTACACCTTC
.,TRBJ1-5,TRBV7-9,.,CASSQGTNNQPQHF,TGTGCCAGCAGCCAGGGGACCAACAATCAGCCCCAGCATTTT
.,TRBJ2-1,TRBV10-1,.,CASVAGEQFF,TGCGCCAGCGTGGCGGGTGAGCAGTTCTTC
.,TRBJ2-7,TRBV19,TRBD1,CASSTTGTGVDEQYF,TGTGCCAGTAGTACCACCGGGACAGGGGTGGACGAGCAGTACTTC
.,TRBJ2-1,TRBV7-2,.,CASSSTFLEQFF,TGTGCCAGCAGCTCCACTTTTCTTGAGCAGTTCTTC
few,TRBJ2-1,TRBV6-1,TRBD2,CASSEQTSGSTYNEQFF,TGTGCCAGCAGTGAACAGACTAGCGGGAGCACCTACAATGAGCAGTTCTTC
.,TRBJ2-7,TRBV12-2,.,CASRLRPLGGYYEQYF,TGTGCAAGTCGCTTACGTCCTTTGGGGGGATACTACGAGCAGTACTTC
.,TRBJ1-5,TRBV4-3,.,CASSQDLRGSSNQPQHF,TGCGCCAGCAGCCAAGATTTAAGGGGATCTAGCAATCAGCCCCAGCATTTT
.,TRBJ1-4,TRBV9,.,CASSQVGQGTMFF,.
.,TRBJ2-3,TRBV21-1,.,CASSELAGAVDTQYF,TGTGCCAGCAGCGAACTAGCGGGAGCCGTAGATACGCAGTATTTT
.,TRBJ1-2,TRBV6-5,.,CASSYSEGHNYGYTF,TGTGCCAGCAGTTACTCAGAGGGACACAACTATGGCTACACCTTC
.,TRBJ1-1,TRBV5-1,.,CASSLVAGVYTEAFF,TGCGCCAGCAGCTTGGTCGCAGGGGTTTACACTGAAGCTTTCTTT
.,TRBJ2-3,TRBV4-2,TRBD2,CASSQGEGFRTDTQYF,TGTGCCAGCAGCCAAGGGGAGGGGTTTCGGACAGATACGCAGTATTTT
.,TRBJ2-1,TRBV28,TRBD1,CASSLSPGQGSNEQFF,TGTGCCAGCAGTCTAAGTCCGGGACAGGGATCGAATGAGCAGTTCTTC
few,TRBJ2-7,TRBV5-4,TRBD2,CASSKTSGPLGEQYF,TGTGCCAGCAGCAAGACTAGCGGGCCTCTGGGGGAGCAGTACTTC
.,TRBJ2-3,TRBV25-1,.,CASSDPATADTQYF,TGTGCCAGCAGTGATCCTGCTACCGCAGATACGCAGTATTTT
.,TRBJ2-1,TRBV7-2,.,CASSPRVTSYNEQFF,TGTGCCAGCAGCCCTAGAGTTACCTCCTACAATGAGCAGTTCTTC
.,TRBJ2-6,TRBV19,TRBD1,CASSPGQGSGANVLTF,TGTGCCAGTAGTCCTGGACAGGGCTCTGGGGCCAACGTCCTGACTTTC
.,TRBJ2-7,TRBV28,.,CASSQTGFEQYF,TGTGCCAGCAGCCAAACAGGGTTCGAGCAGTACTTC
.,TRBJ1-1,TRBV28,.,CASSLSPGYRMNTEAFF,TGTGCCAGCAGTTTAAGCCCGGGATATCGAATGAACACTGAAGCTTTCTTT
.,TRBJ2-5,TRBV5-1,TRBD2,CASSGGASGAEETQYF,TGCGCCAGCAGCGGGGGGGCTAGCGGGGCCGAAGAGACCCAGTACTTC
.,TRBJ1-2,TRBV6-5,.,CASRGRYGYTF,TGTGCCAGCCGGGGTCGTTATGGCTACACCTTC
.,TRBJ2-7,TRBV2,.,CASSGRVETQYF,TGTGCCAGCAGTGGGCGAGTGGAGACGCAGTACTTC
.,TRBJ2-7,TRBV11-2,.,CASSLDLGRSPGEQYF,TGTGCCAGCAGCTTAGATCTGGGCAGATCGCCAGGGGAGCAGTACTTC
.,TRBJ2-1,TRBV13,TRBD2,CASSYRRTSVNEQFF,TGTGCCAGCAGCTATCGGAGGACTAGTGTTAATGAGCAGTTCTTC